The 17 T cell receptor beta chains below were found in one sample sequenced in a study of blood T cell repertoires in COVID-19. The data were produced by immunoSEQ multiplex PCR, yet TCRdb's version contains in-frame clones alone and is incomplete. The sample includes 200,000 to 250,000 clones, roughly 86% of them seen just once. The sequenced material came from peripheral blood. These receptors were collected from a woman older than 75 with COVID-19, enrolled during active disease.

The chain joins TRBV10-3 to TRBJ1-1; TRBD1 matches 9 bases. Germline-derived CDR1 and CDR2 are ENHRY and SYGVKD. Trimming took 2 bases from V and 5 from J; bases not matched to a gene: 9. This CDR3 region has 16 residues. The chain's CDR3 is CAISENPGQGKTEAFF. The CDR3 region has the DNA TGTGCCATCAGTGAGAATCCGGGACAGGGAAAAACTGAAGCTTTCTTT.

The chain couples TRBV2 to TRBJ2-3, with 8 bases identical to TRBD2. Trimming removed 1 base from V and 2 bases from J; junction bases left unmatched: 8. Germline CDR1 reads SNHLY; CDR2 reads FYNNEI. CDR3 size: 17 residues. CDR3 DNA sequence: TGTGCCAGCAGTGAAGGCGAGCGGGGGCCATTCACAGATACGCAGTATTTT. It specifies CASSEGERGPFTDTQYF.

This clone has just one count. The rearrangement links TRBV7-8 to TRBJ2-2; 7 bases fit TRBD1. V shed 2 bases, J shed 2 bases, and the junction held 5 bases outside the gene matches. This CDR3 spans 16 amino acids. Germline V gene lookup returns CDR1 SGHVS and CDR2 FQNEAQ. The CDR3 nucleotides are TGTGCCAGCAGCTTATCGAGGGGGCCTAACACCGGGGAGCTGTTTTTT. Amino acids: CASSLSRGPNTGELFF.

This clone was detected only once. The chain links TRBV6-4 to TRBJ1-1; 8 bases map to TRBD1. After removal of 3 bases from V and 1 base from J, the junction contained 13 bases not matched to a gene. This CDR3 is built from 18 residues. Germline V CDR1 and CDR2: MRHNA, SNTAGT. The CDR3, as DNA: TGTGCCAGCAGTGATAGGCCAGTGGACAGGGCCGCGAACACTGAAGCTTTCTTT. Translating gives CASSDRPVDRAANTEAFF.

The V gene is TRBV6-2 or TRBV6-3, the J gene TRBJ2-1, with a possible D match to TRBD2 (5 bases). The CDR3 is 15 amino acids. Trimming removed 2 bases at V and 2 bases at J, with 10 bases between. Per the germline V gene, CDR1 is MNHEY and CDR2 is SVGEGT. CDR3 nucleotide sequence: TGTGCCAGCAGTTACCTCCTAGCAACCTACAATGAGCAGTTCTTC. Amino acid sequence: CASSYLLATYNEQFF.

The chain combines TRBV5-1 with TRBJ2-1; 9 bases are shared with TRBD2. This CDR3 is 15 amino acids long. J gave up 0 bases and V 4 bases, and 2 bases lay outside the gene matches. From germline, CDR1 is SGHRS and CDR2 YFSETQ. Here the CDR3 DNA reads TGCGCCAGCAGCCGGACTAGCGCCTCCTACAATGAGCAGTTCTTC. Its protein product is CASSRTSASYNEQFF.

This rearrangement joins TRBV6-2 or TRBV6-3 to TRBJ1-4; D gene unclear. The CDR3 is 11 amino acids. Trimming took off 6 bases at V and 8 bases at J, with 7 bases between the two ends. The germline CDR1 and CDR2 sequences are MNHEY and SVGEGT. The CDR3 sequence: CASSSREKLFF. In DNA form, the CDR3 reads TGTGCCAGCAGCTCCAGGGAAAAACTGTTTTTT.

This clone was picked up a small number of times. The V call is TRBV28, the J call TRBJ1-2; 9 nucleotides agree with TRBD1. This CDR3 has 14 amino acids. Germline CDR1 reads MDHEN; CDR2 reads SYDVKM. With 7 bases clipped from V and 6 bases from J, the junction kept 9 bases outside the gene matches. The CDR3 loop is CASMGQGRHNGYTF. As DNA, the CDR3 is TGTGCCAGCATGGGACAGGGCCGGCATAATGGCTACACCTTC.

This rearrangement joins TRBV3-1 (or the pseudogene TRBV3-2) to TRBJ1-1, with 8 bases fitting TRBD1. The germline V gene encodes CDR1 LGHDT and CDR2 YNNKEL (reference sequence). The CDR3 length is 14 residues. The V gene end was trimmed by 0 bases and the J gene end by 12 bases; junction bases not matched to a gene: 9. CDR3 sequence (DNA): TGTGCCAGCAGCCAAGATTTGGGGACAGGAGAAACTTTCTTT. This codes for CASSQDLGTGETFF.

The gene calls are TRBV28 and TRBJ1-1; D gene ambiguous. Germline V lookup: CDR1 MDHEN, CDR2 SYDVKM. There are 13 residues in the CDR3. V lost 3 bases and J lost 3, with 8 bases in between. The CDR3 nucleotides read TGTGCCAGCAGTTTCCCCGAGGACACTGAAGCTTTCTTT. Its translation is CASSFPEDTEAFF.

The V gene is TRBV12-3 or TRBV12-4, the J gene TRBJ1-2; no reliable D call. The CDR3 runs to 12 residues. V lost 3 bases and J lost 1, with 3 bases in between. The CDR3 region is CASSFNNYGYTF. The CDR3 bases are TGTGCCAGCAGTTTCAATAACTATGGCTACACCTTC.

The CDR3 loop is CASSQVEGNTIYF. In DNA, the CDR3 is TGTGCCAGCAGCCAAGTTGAGGGAAACACCATATATTTT. The gene calls are TRBV3-1 (or the pseudogene TRBV3-2) and TRBJ1-3, with D hard to call. Deletions cut 1 base from V and 4 bases from J, with 5 bases between. Germline CDR1 and CDR2: LGHDT and YNNKEL (reference sequence). The CDR3 contains 13 residues.

The chain joins TRBV5-6 to TRBJ1-5; the match to TRBD1 covers 7 bases. Germline CDR1 SGHDT, CDR2 YYEEEE. The CDR3 loop spans 16 amino acids. V trimming: 1 base; J trimming: 7 bases; junction bases outside the gene matches: 11. In nucleotides, the CDR3 is TGTGCCAGCAGCTTGCGTGGGAAGGGGGCTTGGCAGCCCCAGCATTTT. Its protein product is CASSLRGKGAWQPQHF.

The genes are TRBV7-2 and TRBJ2-7, with a weak D call TRBD2 (6 bases). Between the trimmed V and J ends, which lost 5 bases and 7 bases, there was a span of 12 bases. Germline-derived CDR1 and CDR2 are SGHTA and FQGNSA. The CDR3 contains 12 residues. CDR3 sequence reads: CASSRRAGEQYF. The CDR3, as DNA: TGTGCCAGCAGCCGACGGGCGGGGGAGCAGTACTTC.

This clone was recorded once. The chain recombines TRBV5-4 with TRBJ1-4; the D is unclear. CDR3 length equals 15 residues. The V gene lost 0 bases and the J gene lost 3 bases, with 9 bases spanning the gap. Germline V lookup: CDR1 SGHNT, CDR2 YYREEE (reference sequence). The CDR3 coding sequence is TGTGCCAGCAGCTTGGCCGGAGCAGCTAATGAAAAACTGTTTTTT. Its translation is CASSLAGAANEKLFF.

This clone appeared once. The chain couples TRBV18 to TRBJ1-4, with 8 bases that match TRBD1. The CDR3 is 14 residues long. V lost 5 bases, J lost 5 bases, and 4 bases stayed unmatched. Germline lookup yields CDR1 KGHSH and CDR2 LQKENI. CDR3 sequence (DNA): TGTGCCAGCTCAGGACAGGGAGGGAATGAAAAACTGTTTTTT. Its translation: CASSGQGGNEKLFF.

CDR3 in DNA: TGTGCCAGCAGCTTACAGGGTAACACTGAAGCTTTCTTT. As protein: CASSLQGNTEAFF. The V call is TRBV11-2, the J call TRBJ1-1, with a possible D match to TRBD1 (5 bases). Between the trimmed V and J ends, which lost 2 bases and 2 bases, there was a span of 6 bases. The germline gives CDR1 SGHAT, CDR2 FQNNGV. The CDR3 covers 13 residues.